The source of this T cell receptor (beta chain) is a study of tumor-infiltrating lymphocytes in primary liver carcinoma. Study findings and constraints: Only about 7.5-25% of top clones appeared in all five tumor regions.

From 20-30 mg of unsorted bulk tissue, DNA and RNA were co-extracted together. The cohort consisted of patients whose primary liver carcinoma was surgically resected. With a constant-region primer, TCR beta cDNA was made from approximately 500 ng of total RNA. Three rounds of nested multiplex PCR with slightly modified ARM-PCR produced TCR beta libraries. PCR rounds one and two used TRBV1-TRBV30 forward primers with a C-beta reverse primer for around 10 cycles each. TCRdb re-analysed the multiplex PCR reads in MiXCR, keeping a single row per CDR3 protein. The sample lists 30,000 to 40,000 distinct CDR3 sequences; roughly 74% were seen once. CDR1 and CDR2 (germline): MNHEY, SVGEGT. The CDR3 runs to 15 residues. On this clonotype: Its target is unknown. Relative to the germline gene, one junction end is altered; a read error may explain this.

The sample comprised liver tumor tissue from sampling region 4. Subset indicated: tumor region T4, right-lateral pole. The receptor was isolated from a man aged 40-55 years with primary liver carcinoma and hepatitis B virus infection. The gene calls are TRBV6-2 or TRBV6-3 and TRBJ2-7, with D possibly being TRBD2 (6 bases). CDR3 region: CTSSAPTSGGYEQYF. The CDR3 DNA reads TGTACCAGCAGCGCTCCGACTAGTGGAGGGTACGAGCAGTACTTC.